The 27 T cell receptor beta chains in this list originate from one sample, sequenced in a study of T cell repertoires in cytomegalovirus infection. TCRdb reanalysed the reads using MiXCR and keeps one entry per CDR3 protein. The table shows about 150,000 distinct CDR3 sequences, with approximately 30% occurring only once. Their antigens are not known. This specimen consisted of CD8+ T cells from cultured PBMCs, obtained from culture after CMV antigen stimulation. Every receptor here comes from a human donor in good health (CMV status not recorded). Some clones in this sample may be carry-over from other donors' samples.

This clonotype was seen a few times. V gene TRBV11-2 combines with J gene TRBJ2-1, with D perhaps being TRBD1 or TRBD2 (5 bases each). The germline CDR1 and CDR2 sequences are SGHAT and FQNNGV. V was clipped by 2 bases and J by 10 bases, with 6 bases between them. This CDR3 comprises 11 residues. The CDR3 protein is CASSLWGEQFF. The CDR3 DNA sequence: TGTGCCAGCAGCTTATGGGGGGAGCAGTTCTTC. Full variable domain (rest looked up from reference TRBV11-2 and TRBJ2-1): EAGVAQSPRYKIIEKRQSVAFWCNPISGHATLYWYQQILGQGPKLLIQFQNNGVVDDSQLPKDRFSAERLKGVDSTLKIQPAKLEDSAVYLCASSLWGEQFFGPGTRLTVL.

CDR3 nucleotides: TGCAGTGCTAGAGATGGGGCTAGGGGGCGCTACAATGAGCAGTTCTTC. Translating gives CSARDGARGRYNEQFF. V is TRBV20-1 and J is TRBJ2-1, with 7 bases aligning to TRBD1. Unmatched junction bases numbered 8, after V lost 0 bases and J lost 3 bases. The CDR3 contains 16 residues. CDR1 and CDR2 (germline): DFQATT, SNEGSKA (reference sequence).

The chain couples TRBV20-1 to TRBJ1-1, with D maybe TRBD1 (6 bases). V shed 4 bases and J shed 1 base, with 13 bases lying between them. Germline lookup yields CDR1 DFQATT and CDR2 SNEGSKA (reference sequence). CDR3 length: 14 residues. CDR3 in DNA: TGCAGTGCTAACGAATGGGGGCAGAACACTGAAGCTTTCTTT. It yields the protein CSANEWGQNTEAFF.

This clonotype was detected only a few times. Here the CDR3 DNA reads TGTGCCAGCAGCCCCGCGGGAGGGCAAGAGACCCAGTACTTC. Translating it yields CASSPAGGQETQYF. This chain links TRBV12-3 or TRBV12-4 with TRBJ2-5; 9 bases match TRBD2. V dropped 6 bases and J dropped 2; count of bases not matched to a gene: 4. The CDR3 totals 14 residues.

The chain carries TRBV7-6 and TRBJ2-7; 8 bases fit TRBD2. The germline CDR1 and CDR2 sequences are SGHVS and FNYEAQ. The junction had 8 bases not matched to a gene; V was cut back by 1 base and J by 3 bases. The CDR3 totals 16 residues. In nucleotides, the CDR3 is TGTGCCAGCAGCTTAGGATCGCGGGGGGCGGACTACGAGCAGTACTTC. This encodes CASSLGSRGADYEQYF.

The chain combines TRBV12-3 or TRBV12-4 with TRBJ2-1; the D call may be TRBD1 or TRBD2 (7 bases each). This CDR3 has 16 amino acids. V lost 0 bases, J lost 4 bases, and 13 bases lay in between. CDR3 sequence: CASSLAGGGAYNEQFF. The CDR3, as DNA: TGTGCCAGCAGTTTAGCGGGAGGGGGCGCTTACAATGAGCAGTTCTTC.

The chain employs TRBV4-1 and TRBJ1-2, with D perhaps TRBD1 (5 bases). V lost 3 bases to trimming and J lost 6 bases, with 14 bases between them. Germline V gives CDR1 MGHRA, CDR2 YSYEKL. The CDR3 covers 14 residues. This CDR3 is CASSQAAGGDGYTF. The CDR3 DNA reads TGCGCCAGCAGCCAGGCCGCGGGGGGGGATGGCTACACCTTC.

The rearrangement joins TRBV7-2 to TRBJ2-7; perhaps TRBD2 as D (6 bases). This CDR3 region has 13 residues. Germline V gene data show CDR1 as SGHTA and CDR2 as FQGNSA. The V end lost 4 bases, the J end lost 2 bases, and 9 bases lay between the germline ends. This CDR3 is CASSWREPYEQYF. DNA for the CDR3: TGTGCCAGCAGCTGGCGGGAACCCTACGAGCAGTACTTC.

V is TRBV4-1 and J is TRBJ1-1, with D possibly matching TRBD1 (5 bases). V was pared by 1 base and J by 2 bases, with 17 bases between. The CDR3 has 17 amino acids. Germline loops: CDR1 MGHRA, CDR2 YSYEKL. DNA of the CDR3: TGCGCCAGCAGCCAAGGGGCCCGAGGGGCCGGTAACACTGAAGCTTTCTTT. Amino acids: CASSQGARGAGNTEAFF.

This clonotype was seen repeatedly, ten times or more. The rearrangement joins TRBV25-1 to TRBJ1-1; D perhaps matches TRBD1 (6 bases). Germline lookup yields CDR1 MGHDK and CDR2 SYGVNS. CDR3 length: 13 amino acids. Deletions cut 2 bases from V and 4 bases from J, with 8 bases between. The CDR3 region has the DNA TGTGCCAGCAGTGAAGGGGGGCTCACTGAAGCTTTCTTT. Amino acid sequence: CASSEGGLTEAFF.

The chain is built from TRBV2 and TRBJ2-2; possibly TRBD1 or TRBD2 for D (5 bases each). Trimming left V 7 bases short and J 2 bases short, with 14 bases between. CDR1 is SNHLY, CDR2 FYNNEI, per germline. The CDR3 is 15 amino acids. CDR3 sequence reads: CASIEGRVNTGELFF. In nucleotides, the CDR3 is TGTGCCAGCATCGAGGGCAGGGTAAACACCGGGGAGCTGTTTTTT.

The chain employs TRBV4-1 and TRBJ2-7; TRBD2 matches at 8 bases. V lost 6 bases and J lost 2; bases outside the gene matches: 3. The germline V gene has CDR1 MGHRA and CDR2 YSYEKL. The CDR3 spans 13 residues. The CDR3 here is CASSMGLAYEQYF. In nucleotides, the CDR3 is TGCGCCAGCAGTATGGGACTAGCCTACGAGCAGTACTTC.

This clonotype occurred many times. This rearrangement joins TRBV7-6 to TRBJ1-1; TRBD1 aligns across 7 bases. Germline loops: CDR1 SGHVS, CDR2 FNYEAQ. V lost 4 bases to trimming and J lost 0 bases; unmatched junction nucleotides: 5. This CDR3 has 15 amino acids. The CDR3 loop is CASSSQQGLNTEAFF. In nucleotides, the CDR3 is TGTGCCAGCAGCTCGCAACAGGGGCTGAACACTGAAGCTTTCTTT.

The chain is built from TRBV12-3 or TRBV12-4 and TRBJ1-1; D is undetermined. The CDR3 extends over 11 amino acids. Trimming pared 5 bases from V and 7 bases from J, leaving 8 bases between. The CDR3 is CASSATSEAFF. The CDR3, as DNA: TGTGCCAGCAGTGCTACAAGTGAAGCTTTCTTT.

The V and J genes are TRBV7-9 and TRBJ1-1; no clear D. The ends were cut back, 5 bases at V and 6 bases at J, with 13 bases in the middle. Germline CDR1 SEHNR, CDR2 FQNEAQ (reference sequence). The CDR3 is 13 residues long. DNA of the CDR3: TGTGCCAGCAGCCCAGTCTCATCCGCTGAAGCTTTCTTT. Translated: CASSPVSSAEAFF.

Only a few counts were recorded for this clonotype. V is TRBV4-1 and J is TRBJ2-7, with D uncertain. Germline V gene lookup returns CDR1 MGHRA and CDR2 YSYEKL. The V end was cut by 0 bases, the J end by 7 bases, with 10 bases between. This CDR3 region has 13 residues. CDR3 loop: CASSQEAQGEQYF. The CDR3 DNA reads as TGCGCCAGCAGCCAAGAAGCCCAAGGAGAGCAGTACTTC.

The chain has TRBV7-6 and TRBJ2-5; 7 nucleotides align to TRBD1. The germline gives CDR1 SGHVS, CDR2 FNYEAQ. The CDR3 length is 13 residues. J gave up 2 bases and V 5 bases, and 2 bases lay outside the gene matches. The CDR3, as DNA: TGTGCCAGCAGCCAGGGACAGCAAGAGACCCAGTACTTC. As protein: CASSQGQQETQYF.

This clonotype was seen more than once but under ten times. The CDR3 DNA reads TGTGCCAGCAGCCCACTAGCGGGGGGCGTCGGGACCCAGTACTTC. Amino acid sequence: CASSPLAGGVGTQYF. The V call is TRBV7-6, the J call TRBJ2-5; 12 positions agree with TRBD2. Trimming took 5 bases from V and 7 from J; bases not matched to a gene: 8. Germline V lookup: CDR1 SGHVS, CDR2 FNYEAQ. The CDR3 extends over 15 amino acids.

V gene TRBV6-2 or TRBV6-3 combines with J gene TRBJ2-7; TRBD2 agrees at 13 bases. Germline V gene lookup returns CDR1 MNHEY and CDR2 SVGEGT. Trimming at V came to 8 bases and at J to 7 bases, leaving 14 bases not matched to a gene. This CDR3 contains 16 residues. CDR3 sequence (DNA): TGTGCCAGCTGGAGGCCGGGACTAGCGGGGCCTGGAGAGCAGTACTTC. This encodes CASWRPGLAGPGEQYF.

The rearrangement uses TRBV19 and TRBJ2-3, with D maybe TRBD2 (7 bases). V lost 9 bases to trimming and J lost 4 bases, with 17 bases between them. The CDR3 is made up of 14 amino acids. The V gene's germline CDR1 is LNHDA and CDR2 SQIVND (reference sequence). The CDR3: CASSRGAGADTQYF. The CDR3 nucleotides read TGTGCCAGCTCCCGGGGGGCCGGGGCAGATACGCAGTATTTT. The full variable domain, rest sourced from reference TRBV19 and TRBJ2-3, is DGGITQSPKYLFRKEGQNVTLSCEQNLNHDAMYWYRQDPGQGLRLIYYSQIVNDFQKGDIAEGYSVSREKKESFPLTVTSAQKNPTAFYLCASSRGAGADTQYFGPGTRLTVL.

This clonotype was counted between two and nine times. The J gene is TRBJ2-3, the V gene TRBV20-1; D is perhaps TRBD1 or TRBD2 (5 bases each). Deletions cut 8 bases from V and 0 bases from J, with 9 bases between. This CDR3 has 12 amino acids. Germline V gene lookup returns CDR1 DFQATT and CDR2 SNEGSKA (reference sequence). CDR3 protein: CSWGGSTDTQYF. CDR3 DNA: TGCAGTTGGGGCGGGAGCACAGATACGCAGTATTTT.

V is TRBV19 and J is TRBJ1-1; D remains ambiguous. V lost 6 bases, J lost 1 base, and 18 bases lay in between. Germline lookup yields CDR1 LNHDA and CDR2 SQIVND (reference sequence). This CDR3 spans 16 amino acids. CDR3 amino acids: CASSDPSWQSNTEAFF. The CDR3 coding sequence is TGTGCCAGTAGCGACCCTAGCTGGCAGTCGAACACTGAAGCTTTCTTT.

With respect to this clonotype: Relative to the germline gene, one junction end is altered; a read error may explain this. The gene calls are TRBV4-3 and TRBJ2-7, with a weak D call TRBD1 (6 bases). The CDR3 runs to 13 residues. Per the germline V gene, CDR1 is LGHNA and CDR2 is YSLEER. The CDR3 DNA sequence: TGCGCCAGCAGCTGGGACACCGCCTACGAGCGGTACTTC. It codes for CASSWDTAYERYF.

The chain employs TRBV4-1 and TRBJ1-6; D remains unclear. Between the trimmed V and J ends, which lost 0 bases and 7 bases, there was a span of 10 bases. The CDR3 is 15 amino acids. Germline CDR1 MGHRA, CDR2 YSYEKL. DNA of the CDR3: TGCGCCAGCAGCCAAGATCGACCGGGAAATTCACCCCTCCACTTT. Translation gives CASSQDRPGNSPLHF.

The chain carries TRBV7-9 and TRBJ1-2; 7 nucleotides match TRBD1. From germline, CDR1 is SEHNR and CDR2 FQNEAQ (reference sequence). V dropped 4 bases and J dropped 0; count of bases not matched to a gene: 8. CDR3 size: 16 residues. The CDR3 nucleotides are TGTGCCAGCAGCTCACATCCAGGGGGAGCTAACTATGGCTACACCTTC. Translating gives CASSSHPGGANYGYTF. Full variable domain (missing parts from reference TRBV7-9 and TRBJ1-2): DTGVSQNPRHKITKRGQNVTFRCDPISEHNRLYWYRQTLGQGPEFLTYFQNEAQLEKSRLLSDRFSAERPKGSFSTLEIQRTEQGDSAMYLCASSSHPGGANYGYTFGSGTRLTVV.

In its sample, this clonotype was seen a few times. This rearrangement joins TRBV28 to TRBJ2-5; either TRBD1 or TRBD2 may supply D (5 bases each). The CDR3 extends over 14 amino acids. Germline V gives CDR1 MDHEN, CDR2 SYDVKM. V lost 3 bases and J 0 bases, leaving 8 bases between the germline ends. CDR3 nucleotide sequence: TGTGCCAGCAGTTTGGGGGATTACCAAGAGACCCAGTACTTC. The encoded protein is CASSLGDYQETQYF.

The gene calls are TRBV5-6 and TRBJ1-4; 7 positions match TRBD1. This CDR3 has 16 residues. CDR1 and CDR2 (germline): SGHDT, YYEEEE. The junction had 9 bases not matched to a gene; V was cut back by 3 bases and J by 4 bases. CDR3 loop: CASSSLRGGYNEKLFF. CDR3 sequence (DNA): TGTGCCAGCAGCTCACTAAGAGGGGGCTATAATGAAAAACTGTTTTTT.